This T cell receptor (beta chain) was obtained from a study of blood T cells in healthy people across ages. The germline V gene has CDR1 SGHDN and CDR2 FVKESK. Trimming cost V 0 bases and J 6 bases; bases outside gene matches: 3. The CDR3 consists of 14 residues. The use of a sample-barcoded 5' primer and a J-beta primer mix characterized a second PCR of roughly 6 to 11 cycles. TCRdb analysed the 5' RACE reads with MiXCR anew, one entry per CDR3 protein. Of around 1.1 million distinct CDR3 sequences listed, approximately 38% are singletons. This sequence was found in a young man in good health. The rearrangement links TRBV14 to TRBJ2-3; 7 nucleotides align to TRBD2. Material: blood. CDR3 residues: CASSQEVGGDTQYF. CDR3 bases: TGTGCCAGCAGCCAAGAAGTGGGAGGGGATACGCAGTATTTT.